This is a list of T cell receptor beta chains from one sample in a study of cytomegalovirus exposure and HLA in healthy donors. Only in-frame clones appear in the TCRdb table, and some are missing; sequencing was by immunoSEQ multiplex PCR. The sample records about 120,000 clones, roughly 78% being singletons. Sequencing input: PBMCs. Every receptor here comes from a young man in good health and CMV-seropositive. The CDR3 runs from the conserved cysteine through the conserved F or W. A D gene is named only where the DNA matches it firmly. Size tells how often a clone was seen (once, few, many) or the class of an expanded clone, and some rows leave it out.

.,TRBD1,TRBJ2-7,TRBV6-5,CASSNRGQDEQYF,TGTGCCAGCAGTAACAGGGGGCAGGACGAGCAGTACTTC
.,.,TRBJ1-1,TRBV5-1,CASSLGTEEAEAFF,TGCGCCAGCAGCTTGGGGACAGAAGAGGCTGAAGCTTTCTTT
once,.,TRBJ2-1,TRBV14,CATSRGGSNEQFF,TGTGCCACCTCAAGGGGGGGGAGCAATGAGCAGTTCTTC
.,.,TRBJ2-7,TRBV4-1,CASSLAVQGSYEQYF,TGCGCCAGCAGCCTAGCAGTACAGGGCTCCTACGAGCAGTACTTC
.,.,TRBJ2-5,TRBV25-1,CASSESGRQGTQYF,TGTGCCAGCAGTGAAAGTGGCAGGCAGGGGACCCAGTACTTC
.,.,TRBJ2-7,TRBV5-1,CASSLQASKEQYF,TGCGCCAGCAGCTTACAGGCGTCTAAAGAGCAGTACTTC
few,.,TRBJ1-2,TRBV6-1,CASVQEGGYTF,TGTGCCAGCGTGCAGGAAGGCGGCTACACCTTC
.,.,TRBJ2-3,TRBV10-1,CASSESRDTQYF,TGCGCCAGCAGTGAGTCGCGGGATACGCAGTATTTT
.,.,TRBJ1-6,TRBV5-1,CASSLTAGQGNSPLHF,TGCGCCAGCAGCTTGACAGCCGGGCAGGGTAATTCACCCCTCCACTTT
.,.,TRBJ2-7,TRBV5-5,CASSLAYEQYF,TGTGCCAGCAGCTTGGCGTACGAGCAGTACTTC
.,.,TRBJ2-7,TRBV5-6,CASSLGPRSSYEQYF,TGTGCCAGCAGCTTGGGTCCCCGGAGCTCCTACGAGCAGTACTTC
.,TRBD1,TRBJ1-2,TRBV4-1,CASSQDRQGDGYTF,TGCGCCAGCAGCCAAGATCGCCAGGGGGACGGCTACACCTTC
.,TRBD1,TRBJ2-7,TRBV29-1,CSVVQGLSYEQYF,TGCAGCGTTGTACAGGGGCTCTCCTACGAGCAGTACTTC
.,TRBD1,TRBJ2-1,TRBV5-6,CASSLDRGYEQFF,TGTGCCAGCAGCCTTGACAGGGGCTATGAGCAGTTCTTC
.,TRBD1,TRBJ1-2,TRBV28,CASTNPGQGILNFGYTF,TGTGCCAGCACCAATCCGGGACAGGGGATTCTAAACTTTGGCTACACCTTC
.,.,TRBJ1-1,TRBV7-9,CASSLLGGNTEAFF,TGTGCCAGCAGCTTGTTGGGAGGGAACACTGAAGCTTTCTTT
.,TRBD1,TRBJ2-7,TRBV18,CASSPLQGNEQYF,TGTGCCAGCTCACCACTACAGGGGAACGAGCAGTACTTC
.,.,TRBJ1-3,TRBV29-1,CSVDDSQGRNTIYF,TGCAGCGTTGATGACTCTCAGGGGCGTAACACCATATATTTT
.,TRBD1,TRBJ1-1,TRBV7-2,CASTQRTGWTEAFF,TGTGCCAGCACTCAAAGGACAGGTTGGACTGAAGCTTTCTTT
.,TRBD1,TRBJ2-7,TRBV11-2,CASSFGTGRTYEQYF,TGTGCCAGCAGCTTTGGGACAGGGAGGACCTACGAGCAGTACTTC
.,TRBD1,TRBJ2-5,TRBV19,CASSMDRDTTQYF,TGTGCCAGTAGTATGGACAGGGATACGACCCAGTACTTC
.,TRBD2,TRBJ2-2,TRBV9,CASRAGVRNTGELFF,TGTGCCAGCAGGGCGGGGGTGCGGAACACCGGGGAGCTGTTCTTT
.,TRBD1,TRBJ1-2,TRBV4-2,CASSRTGTGSGYTF,TGTGCCAGCAGCCGAACCGGGACAGGGAGTGGCTACACCTTC
.,TRBD1,TRBJ1-4,TRBV6-5,CASSFETGTNEKLFF,TGTGCCAGCAGTTTCGAGACAGGGACTAATGAAAAACTGTTTTTT
.,.,TRBJ1-5,TRBV27,CASSSGFQPQHF,TGTGCCAGCAGTTCAGGGTTTCAGCCCCAGCATTTT
.,TRBD1,TRBJ2-7,TRBV7-8,CASSGDRATYEQYF,TGTGCCAGCAGCGGGGACAGGGCAACCTACGAGCAGTACTTC
.,TRBD1,TRBJ2-6,TRBV5-8,CASSLGDRVPRSGANVLTF,TGTGCCAGCAGCTTGGGGGACAGGGTCCCTCGCTCTGGGGCCAACGTCCTGACTTTC
.,.,TRBJ1-5,TRBV7-7,CASSLAEDLGNQPQHF,TGTGCCAGCAGCTTAGCGGAGGATTTGGGCAATCAGCCCCAGCATTTT
once,.,TRBJ2-2,TRBV7-9,CSSSALDTNTGELFF,TGTTCCAGCAGCGCACTGGACACTAACACCGGGGAGCTGTTTTTT
.,TRBD1,TRBJ1-1,TRBV19,CASSITPTGITEAFF,TGTGCCAGTAGTATAACCCCGACAGGGATCACTGAAGCTTTCTTT
.,.,TRBJ1-5,TRBV10-3,CAISPNNQPQHF,TGTGCCATCAGCCCCAATAATCAGCCCCAGCATTTT
.,TRBD1,TRBJ2-7,TRBV5-1,CASSQPGQGANEQYF,TGCGCCAGCAGCCAACCGGGACAGGGGGCGAACGAGCAGTACTTC
.,TRBD2,TRBJ2-3,TRBV6-1,CASSDRTSGGGTQYF,TGTGCCAGCAGTGATAGGACTAGCGGGGGAGGTACGCAGTATTTT
.,.,TRBJ2-5,TRBV29-1,CSHTYQETQYF,TGCAGCCACACGTACCAAGAGACCCAGTACTTC
once,.,TRBJ2-1,TRBV18,CASSPRDEQFF,TGTGCCAGCTCACCAAGAGATGAGCAGTTCTTC
once,.,TRBJ1-2,TRBV23-1,CASNSGRSYGYTF,TGCGCCAGCAACTCCGGTAGGAGTTATGGCTACACCTTC
.,TRBD1,TRBJ1-1,TRBV5-5,CASSTGDRVNTEAFF,TGTGCCAGCAGCACTGGGGACAGGGTGAACACTGAAGCTTTCTTT
.,TRBD1,TRBJ1-1,TRBV6-4,CASSDSQGSGNTEAFF,TGTGCCAGCAGTGACTCACAGGGGTCTGGGAACACTGAAGCTTTCTTT
once,.,TRBJ1-5,TRBV6-1,CASSEAGRGLGNQPQHF,TGTGCCAGCAGTGAAGCTGGCAGGGGCTTGGGCAATCAGCCCCAGCATTTT
.,.,TRBJ1-1,TRBV15,CATSRGRREDTEAFF,TGTGCCACCAGCAGAGGTAGAAGGGAGGACACTGAAGCTTTCTTT
few,.,TRBJ1-2,TRBV4-1,CASSQERKPQYNYGYTF,TGCGCCAGCAGCCAAGAAAGAAAACCACAGTATAACTATGGCTACACCTTC
.,TRBD1,TRBJ1-1,TRBV13,CASSLSQGAAFF,TGTGCCAGCAGCTTAAGCCAGGGGGCAGCTTTCTTT
.,.,TRBJ2-1,TRBV6-5,CASSSPRRVRDEQFF,TGTGCCAGCAGTTCCCCTCGGAGGGTTCGGGATGAGCAGTTCTTC
.,.,TRBJ1-5,TRBV5-1,CASSWAGNQPQHF,TGCGCCAGCAGCTGGGCAGGGAATCAGCCCCAGCATTTT
.,TRBD1,TRBJ2-5,TRBV18,CASSPKQGAIETQYF,TGTGCCAGCTCACCAAAACAGGGGGCGATAGAGACCCAGTACTTC
.,TRBD2,TRBJ2-5,TRBV28,CASSYPSGGARQTQYF,TGTGCCAGCAGTTACCCTAGCGGGGGTGCCCGGCAGACCCAGTACTTC
.,.,TRBJ2-7,TRBV6-5,CASSLAFGGRYEQYF,TGTGCCAGCAGTTTAGCTTTCGGGGGGCGATACGAGCAGTACTTC
few,.,TRBJ2-5,TRBV21-1,CASSKESHRGKETQYF,TGTGCCAGCAGCAAAGAGTCCCACAGGGGCAAAGAGACCCAGTACTTC
.,.,TRBJ2-3,TRBV5-6,CASSSSRGMDTQYF,TGTGCCAGCAGCTCGTCGCGGGGAATGGATACGCAGTATTTT
.,TRBD1,TRBJ1-6,TRBV9,CASSALPGQTNSPLHF,TGTGCCAGCAGCGCGTTGCCGGGACAGACTAATTCACCCCTCCACTTT
.,.,TRBJ1-1,TRBV7-8,CASSFVGAGTEAFF,TGTGCCAGCAGCTTTGTGGGGGCTGGCACTGAAGCTTTCTTT
.,.,TRBJ1-6,TRBV27,CASSYSGDANSPLHF,TGTGCCAGCAGCTACTCGGGGGACGCAAATTCACCCCTCCACTTT
once,.,TRBJ1-1,TRBV10-2,CASTEVNTEAFF,TGCGCCAGCACCGAGGTAAACACTGAAGCTTTCTTT
.,.,TRBJ1-2,TRBV19,CASSIEATALYGYTF,TGTGCCAGTAGTATAGAAGCGACAGCGCTCTATGGCTACACCTTC
.,.,TRBJ2-7,TRBV30,CAWREDRPYEQYF,TGTGCCTGGAGGGAAGACAGGCCCTACGAGCAGTACTTC
once,TRBD1,TRBJ1-1,TRBV6-5,CASRTGSTEAFF,TGTGCCAGCAGGACAGGGAGTACTGAAGCTTTCTTT
.,.,TRBJ1-2,TRBV7-8,CASSSREFGGTISNYGYTF,TGTGCCAGCAGCTCCCGAGAGTTTGGTGGGACTATCTCTAACTATGGCTACACCTTC